The following is a TCR beta chain sequence with its context. The data were produced by immunoSEQ multiplex PCR, yet TCRdb's version contains in-frame clones alone and is incomplete. The table shows around 31,000 clones, with around nine tenths occurring only once. These data are taken from a study of neoadjuvant anti-PD-1 for oral cavity cancer. CDR1 is SEHNR, CDR2 FQNEAQ, per germline (reference sequence). V dropped 1 base and J dropped 2 bases, with 12 bases sitting between them. This CDR3 has 15 amino acids. The sequencing used PBMCs, collected before nivolumab (anti-PD-1) treatment. The chain uses TRBV7-9 and TRBJ2-7; possible D gene TRBD2, 5 bases. The receptor comes from a person between 40 and 80 years old with oral cavity squamous cell carcinoma. DNA for the CDR3: TGTGCCAGCAGCTTAGGACTAACGCCTGCCTACGAGCAGTACTTC. It yields the protein CASSLGLTPAYEQYF.